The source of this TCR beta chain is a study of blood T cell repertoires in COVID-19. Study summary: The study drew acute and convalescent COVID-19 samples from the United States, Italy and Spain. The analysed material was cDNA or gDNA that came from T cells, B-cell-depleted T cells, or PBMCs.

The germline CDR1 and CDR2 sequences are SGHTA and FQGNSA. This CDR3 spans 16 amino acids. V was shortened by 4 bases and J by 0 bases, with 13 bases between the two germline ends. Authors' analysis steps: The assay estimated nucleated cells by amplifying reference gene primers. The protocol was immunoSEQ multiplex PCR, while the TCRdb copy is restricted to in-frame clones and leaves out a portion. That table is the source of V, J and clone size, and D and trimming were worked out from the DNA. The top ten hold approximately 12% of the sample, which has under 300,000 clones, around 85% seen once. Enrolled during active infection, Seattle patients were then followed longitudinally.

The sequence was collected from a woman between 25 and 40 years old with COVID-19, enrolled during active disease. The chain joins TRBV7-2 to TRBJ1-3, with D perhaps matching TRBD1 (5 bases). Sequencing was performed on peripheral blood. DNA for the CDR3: TGTGCCAGCAGCTGGGGGGACCGCTACTCTGGAAACACCATATATTTT. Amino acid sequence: CASSWGDRYSGNTIYF.